This TCR beta chain was profiled in a study of blood T cell repertoires in COVID-19. Study overall: T cells, B-cell-depleted T cells, or PBMCs supplied cDNA or gDNA.

Germline CDR1 reads SGHVS; CDR2 reads FNYEAQ. The V segment lost 0 bases and the J segment 7 bases; nucleotides outside the gene matches: 7. This CDR3 has 15 residues. The assay was immunoSEQ multiplex PCR, and TCRdb's table has in-frame clones only and misses some. The sample has 40,000 to 60,000 clones; 65% to 85% are singletons. The chain joins TRBV7-6 to TRBJ1-2; 8 bases are a match to TRBD1. Input material: peripheral blood. The receptor's source is a man aged 45-60 years with acute or convalescent COVID-19. CDR3 region: CASSLAQPGQGGYTF. CDR3 coding DNA: TGTGCCAGCAGCTTAGCGCAACCTGGACAGGGTGGCTACACCTTC.